The clone carrying this T cell receptor (beta chain) was seen ten or more times. No antigen is known for it. This specimen comes from a study of early T cells in non-severe SARS-CoV-2 infection. Study at large: Sequencing used unsorted whole-blood bulk RNA, so chains lack pairing.

Each single cDNA molecule received a unique molecular identifier. From the 5' RACE reads, TCRdb called clonotypes with MiXCR, one entry per CDR3 protein. The sample contains about 110,000 distinct CDR3 sequences, around 12% of which appear only once. The CDR3 runs to 12 residues. V lost 8 bases and J lost 1, with 9 bases in between. Germline assignment: CDR1 SGHAT and CDR2 FQNNGV. Notes on the study in general: Matching results from VDJdb favored anti-spike CD8 responses, leaving private and CD4 specificities undetected.

Here the sequenced sample was whole blood, taken at baseline. This TCR derives from an adult who was a healthcare worker with PCR-confirmed SARS-CoV-2 infection or an uninfected control (not recorded which). The chain has TRBV11-2 and TRBJ2-7; possibly TRBD1 or TRBD2 for D (5 bases each). As DNA, the CDR3 is TGTGCCAGCGGGGGTTTGTCCTACGAGCAGTACTTC. Protein: CASGGLSYEQYF.